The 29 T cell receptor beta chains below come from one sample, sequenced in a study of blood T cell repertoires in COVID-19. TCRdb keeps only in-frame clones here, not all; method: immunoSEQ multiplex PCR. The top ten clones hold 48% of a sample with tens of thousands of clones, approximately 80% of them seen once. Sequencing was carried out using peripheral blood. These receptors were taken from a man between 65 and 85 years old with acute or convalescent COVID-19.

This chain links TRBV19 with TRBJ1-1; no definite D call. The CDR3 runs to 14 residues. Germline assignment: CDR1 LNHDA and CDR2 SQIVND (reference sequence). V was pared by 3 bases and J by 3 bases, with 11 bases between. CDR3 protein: CASSIGVADTEAFF. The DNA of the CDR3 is TGTGCCAGTAGTATTGGAGTGGCAGACACTGAAGCTTTCTTT.

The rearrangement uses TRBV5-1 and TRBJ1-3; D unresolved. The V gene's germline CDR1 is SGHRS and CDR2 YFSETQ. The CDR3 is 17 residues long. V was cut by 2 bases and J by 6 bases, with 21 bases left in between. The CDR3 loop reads CASSLGISGPLENTIYF. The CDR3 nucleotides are TGCGCCAGCAGCTTAGGTATCAGCGGCCCTCTGGAAAACACCATATATTTT.

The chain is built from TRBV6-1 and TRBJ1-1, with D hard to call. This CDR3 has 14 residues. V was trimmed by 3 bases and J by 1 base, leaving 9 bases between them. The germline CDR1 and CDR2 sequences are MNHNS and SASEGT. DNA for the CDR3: TGTGCCAGCAGTGAGACACAGAGGAACACTGAAGCTTTCTTT. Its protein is CASSETQRNTEAFF.

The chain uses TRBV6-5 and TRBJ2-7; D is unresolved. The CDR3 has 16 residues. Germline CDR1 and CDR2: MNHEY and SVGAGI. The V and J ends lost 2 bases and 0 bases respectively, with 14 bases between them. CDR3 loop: CASSYGQAVTSYEQYF. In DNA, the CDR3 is TGTGCCAGCAGTTACGGCCAGGCCGTTACCTCCTACGAGCAGTACTTC.

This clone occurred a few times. The CDR3 region is CASSQGTGPKETQYF. The CDR3 nucleotides read TGTGCCAGCAGCCAAGGTACAGGGCCCAAAGAGACCCAGTACTTC. The V and J genes are TRBV4-2 and TRBJ2-5; TRBD1 might be the D (6 bases). V lost 1 base to trimming and J lost 3 bases, with 12 bases between them. In germline, CDR1 is LGHNA, CDR2 YNFKEQ. This CDR3 has 15 amino acids.

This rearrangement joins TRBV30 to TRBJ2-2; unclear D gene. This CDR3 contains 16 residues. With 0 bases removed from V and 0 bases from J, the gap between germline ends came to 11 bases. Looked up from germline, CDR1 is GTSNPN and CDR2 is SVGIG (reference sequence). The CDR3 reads CAWSVLSLSNTGELFF. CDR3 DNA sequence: TGTGCCTGGAGTGTACTGAGTTTATCGAACACCGGGGAGCTGTTTTTT.

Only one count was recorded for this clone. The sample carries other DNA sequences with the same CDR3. The CDR3 sequence is CASSQGTGELFF. As DNA, the CDR3 is TGTGCCAGCAGCCAGGGCACCGGGGAGCTGTTTTTT. The chain uses TRBV7-3 and TRBJ2-2; tentatively, D is TRBD1 (5 bases). The length of the CDR3 is 12 residues. Between the trimmed V and J ends, which lost 5 bases and 4 bases, there was a span of 5 bases. Looked up from germline, CDR1 is SGHTA and CDR2 is FQGTGA.

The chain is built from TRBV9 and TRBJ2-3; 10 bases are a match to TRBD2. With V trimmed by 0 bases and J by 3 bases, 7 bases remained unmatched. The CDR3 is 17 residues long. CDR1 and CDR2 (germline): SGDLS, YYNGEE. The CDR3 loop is CASSVVPSGSGTDTQYF. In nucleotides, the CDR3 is TGTGCCAGCAGCGTAGTGCCTAGCGGGAGTGGAACAGATACGCAGTATTTT.

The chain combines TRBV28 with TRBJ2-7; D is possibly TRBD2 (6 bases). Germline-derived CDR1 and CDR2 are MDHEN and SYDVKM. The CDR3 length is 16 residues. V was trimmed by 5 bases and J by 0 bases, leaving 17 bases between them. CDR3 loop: CASSGFRDSSSYEQYF. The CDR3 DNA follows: TGTGCCAGCAGTGGCTTCCGGGACTCGAGCTCCTACGAGCAGTACTTC.

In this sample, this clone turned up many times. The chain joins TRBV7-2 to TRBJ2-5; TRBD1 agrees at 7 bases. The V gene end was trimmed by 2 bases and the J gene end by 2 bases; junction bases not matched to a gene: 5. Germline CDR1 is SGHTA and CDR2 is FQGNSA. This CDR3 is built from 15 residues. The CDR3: CASSLLGQVQETQYF. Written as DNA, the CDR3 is TGTGCCAGCAGCTTACTCGGACAGGTTCAAGAGACCCAGTACTTC. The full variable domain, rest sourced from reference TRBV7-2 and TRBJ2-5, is GAGVSQSPSNKVTEKGKDVELRCDPISGHTALYWYRQSLGQGLEFLIYFQGNSAPDKSGLPSDRFSAERTGGSVSTLTIQRTQQEDSAVYLCASSLLGQVQETQYFGPGTRLLVL.

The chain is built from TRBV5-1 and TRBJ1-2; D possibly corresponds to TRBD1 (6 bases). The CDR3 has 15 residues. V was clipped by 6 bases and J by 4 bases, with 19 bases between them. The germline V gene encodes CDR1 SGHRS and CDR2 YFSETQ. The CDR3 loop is CASTSSTGSSYGYTF. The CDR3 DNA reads TGCGCCAGCACTTCCTCGACAGGTTCCTCCTATGGCTACACCTTC.

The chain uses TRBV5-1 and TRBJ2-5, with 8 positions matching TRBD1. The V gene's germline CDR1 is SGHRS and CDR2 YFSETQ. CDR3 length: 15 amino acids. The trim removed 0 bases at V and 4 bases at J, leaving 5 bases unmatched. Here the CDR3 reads CASSLEQGVGETQYF. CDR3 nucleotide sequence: TGCGCCAGCAGCTTGGAACAGGGGGTGGGAGAGACCCAGTACTTC. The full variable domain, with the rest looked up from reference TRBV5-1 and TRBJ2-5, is KAGVTQTPRYLIKTRGQQVTLSCSPISGHRSVSWYQQTPGQGLQFLFEYFSETQRNKGNFPGRFSGRQFSNSRSEMNVSTLELGDSALYLCASSLEQGVGETQYFGPGTRLLVL.

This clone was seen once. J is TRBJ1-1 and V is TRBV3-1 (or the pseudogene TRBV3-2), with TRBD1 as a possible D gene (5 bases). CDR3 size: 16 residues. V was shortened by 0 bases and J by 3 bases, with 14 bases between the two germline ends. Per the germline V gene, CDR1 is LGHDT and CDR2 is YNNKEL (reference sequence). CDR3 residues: CASSQDIWGGDTEAFF. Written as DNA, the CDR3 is TGTGCCAGCAGCCAAGATATATGGGGAGGGGACACTGAAGCTTTCTTT.

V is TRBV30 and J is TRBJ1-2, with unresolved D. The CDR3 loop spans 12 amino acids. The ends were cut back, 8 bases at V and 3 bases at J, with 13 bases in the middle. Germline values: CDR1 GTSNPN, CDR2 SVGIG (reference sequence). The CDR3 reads CATIRQYYGYTF. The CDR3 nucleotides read TGTGCCACGATCAGGCAGTACTATGGCTACACCTTC.

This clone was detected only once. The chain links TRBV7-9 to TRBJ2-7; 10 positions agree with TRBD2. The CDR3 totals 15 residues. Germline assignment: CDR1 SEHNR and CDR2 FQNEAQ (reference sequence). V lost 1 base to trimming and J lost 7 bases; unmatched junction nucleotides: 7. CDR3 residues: CASSLVSGRAGEQYF. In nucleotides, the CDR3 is TGTGCCAGCAGCTTAGTCAGCGGGAGGGCGGGAGAGCAGTACTTC.

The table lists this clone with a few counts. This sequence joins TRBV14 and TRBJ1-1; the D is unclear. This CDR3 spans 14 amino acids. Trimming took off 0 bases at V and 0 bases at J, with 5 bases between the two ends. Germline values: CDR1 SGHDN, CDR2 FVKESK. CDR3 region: CASSQDTMNTEAFF. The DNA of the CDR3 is TGTGCCAGCAGCCAAGACACTATGAACACTGAAGCTTTCTTT. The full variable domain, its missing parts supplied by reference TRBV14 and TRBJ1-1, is EAGVTQFPSHSVIEKGQTVTLRCDPISGHDNLYWYRRVMGKEIKFLLHFVKESKQDESGMPNNRFLAERTGGTYSTLKVQPAELEDSGVYFCASSQDTMNTEAFFGQGTRLTVV.

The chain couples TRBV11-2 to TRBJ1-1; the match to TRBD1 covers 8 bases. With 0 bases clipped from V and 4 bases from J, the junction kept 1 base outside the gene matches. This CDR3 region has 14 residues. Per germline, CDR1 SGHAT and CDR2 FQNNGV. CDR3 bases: TGTGCCAGCAGCTTAGACACAGGGGGCACTGAAGCTTTCTTT. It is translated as CASSLDTGGTEAFF.

The CDR3 DNA sequence: TGTGCCTGGAGTGTACGGGGGGCAGATACGCAGTATTTT. It codes for CAWSVRGADTQYF. The rearrangement links TRBV30 to TRBJ2-3, with 7 positions matching TRBD2. V shed 0 bases, J shed 4 bases, and the junction held 1 base outside the gene matches. CDR1 is GTSNPN, CDR2 SVGIG, per germline (reference sequence). The CDR3 has 13 residues.

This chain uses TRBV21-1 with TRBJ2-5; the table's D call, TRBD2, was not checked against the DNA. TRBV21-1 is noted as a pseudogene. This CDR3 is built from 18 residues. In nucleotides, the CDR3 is TGTGCCAGCAGCCAAGTGGGGACCGAAGGATTTGGGAGGGAGACCCAGTACTTC. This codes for CASSQVGTEGFGRETQYF.

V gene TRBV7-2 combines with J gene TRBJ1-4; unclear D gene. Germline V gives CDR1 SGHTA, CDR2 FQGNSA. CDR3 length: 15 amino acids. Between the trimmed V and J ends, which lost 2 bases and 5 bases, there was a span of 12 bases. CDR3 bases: TGTGCCAGCAGCTTATCAGTGTCAGTGAATGAAAAACTGTTTTTT. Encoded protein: CASSLSVSVNEKLFF.

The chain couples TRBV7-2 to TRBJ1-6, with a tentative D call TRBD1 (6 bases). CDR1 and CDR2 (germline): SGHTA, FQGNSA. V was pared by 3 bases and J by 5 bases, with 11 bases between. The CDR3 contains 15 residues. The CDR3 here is CASSFQPGDNSPLHF. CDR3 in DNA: TGTGCCAGCAGCTTCCAGCCAGGGGATAATTCACCCCTCCACTTT. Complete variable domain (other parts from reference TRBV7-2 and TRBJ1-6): GAGVSQSPSNKVTEKGKDVELRCDPISGHTALYWYRQSLGQGLEFLIYFQGNSAPDKSGLPSDRFSAERTGGSVSTLTIQRTQQEDSAVYLCASSFQPGDNSPLHFGNGTRLTVT.

DNA for the CDR3: TGTGCCACCAGTGGCCAGGGAGGGGAGACCCAGTACTTC. This encodes CATSGQGGETQYF. The chain has TRBV24-1 and TRBJ2-5, with TRBD2 matching 7 bases. Losses at the gene ends were 5 bases for V and 5 bases for J; bases not matched to a gene: 4. CDR1 and CDR2 from the germline V gene are KGHDR and SFDVKD. This CDR3 has 13 residues.

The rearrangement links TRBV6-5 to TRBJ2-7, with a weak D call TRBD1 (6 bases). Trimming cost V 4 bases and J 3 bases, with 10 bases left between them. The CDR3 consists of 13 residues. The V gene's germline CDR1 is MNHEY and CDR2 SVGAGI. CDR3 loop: CASSFSGDYEQYF. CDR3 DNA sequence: TGTGCCAGCAGTTTCTCAGGGGACTACGAGCAGTACTTC.

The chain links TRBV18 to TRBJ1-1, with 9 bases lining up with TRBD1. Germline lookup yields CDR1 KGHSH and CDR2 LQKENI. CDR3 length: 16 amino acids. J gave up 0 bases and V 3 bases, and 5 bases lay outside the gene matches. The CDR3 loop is CASSPIRTGVNTEAFF. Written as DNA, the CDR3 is TGTGCCAGCTCACCTATTAGGACAGGGGTGAACACTGAAGCTTTCTTT.

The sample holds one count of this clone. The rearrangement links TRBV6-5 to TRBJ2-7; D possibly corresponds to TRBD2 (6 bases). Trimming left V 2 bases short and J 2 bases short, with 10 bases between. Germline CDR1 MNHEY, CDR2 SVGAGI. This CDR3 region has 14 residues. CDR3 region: CASSYGGSPYEQYF. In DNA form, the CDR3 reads TGTGCCAGCAGTTACGGGGGGTCCCCCTACGAGCAGTACTTC.

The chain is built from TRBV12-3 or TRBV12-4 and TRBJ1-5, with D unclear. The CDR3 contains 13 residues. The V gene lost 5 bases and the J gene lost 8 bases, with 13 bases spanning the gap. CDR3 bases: TGTGCCAGCAGTCTCACTAGGAAGGAGCCCCAGCATTTT. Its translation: CASSLTRKEPQHF.

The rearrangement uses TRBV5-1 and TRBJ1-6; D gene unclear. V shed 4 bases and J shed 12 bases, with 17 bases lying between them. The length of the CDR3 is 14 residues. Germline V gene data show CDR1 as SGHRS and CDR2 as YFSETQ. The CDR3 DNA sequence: TGCGCCAGCAGCATAGGAGCGGCTTCAGAACCCCTCCACTTT. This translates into CASSIGAASEPLHF.

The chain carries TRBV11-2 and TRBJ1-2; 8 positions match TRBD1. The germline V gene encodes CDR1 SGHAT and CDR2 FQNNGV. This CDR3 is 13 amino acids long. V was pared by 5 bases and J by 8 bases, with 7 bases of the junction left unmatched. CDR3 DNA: TGTGCCAGCAGCCCGGACAGGGATAGGGGCTACACCTTC. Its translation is CASSPDRDRGYTF.

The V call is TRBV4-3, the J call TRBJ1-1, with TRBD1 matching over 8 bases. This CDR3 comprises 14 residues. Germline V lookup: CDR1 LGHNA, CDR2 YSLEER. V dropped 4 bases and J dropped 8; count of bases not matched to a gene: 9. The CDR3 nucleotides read TGCGCCAGCAGCCTGGACAGGGCGCGGTCAGAAGCTTTCTTT. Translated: CASSLDRARSEAFF.